This T cell receptor (beta chain) was profiled in a study of CD8 T cells in ankylosing spondylitis. V lost 4 bases, J lost 6 bases, and 6 bases stayed unmatched. Germline V CDR1 and CDR2: SGHNT, YYREEE (reference sequence). This CDR3 has 14 residues. The sample holds a few counts of this clonotype. No antigen is known for it. Making the TCR beta libraries involved quantitative 5'-RACE with molecular barcodes. TCRdb re-called the 5' RACE reads through MiXCR, storing one row per CDR3 protein. The table includes some 90,000 distinct CDR3 sequences, around 30% detected once. Findings and caveats of the study: Significant enrichment of disease-linked clones was reportedly seen in matched ankylosing spondylitis synovial fluid. Disease-associated clonotypes exhibited CD8+ identity and were relatively infrequent in peripheral blood. Within ankylosing spondylitis blood, a TCR beta motif made up of seven to nine highly homologous variants appeared to be characteristic.

The V gene is TRBV5-4, the J gene TRBJ1-4, with 7 bases that match TRBD1. The material sequenced was blood, either unsorted or a sorted T cell fraction (not recorded which). The sequence came from a male donor with ankylosing spondylitis or in good health (not recorded which). The CDR3 DNA follows: TGTGCCAGCAGCAGGGACAGTACAGATGAAAAACTGTTTTTT. Its protein product is CASSRDSTDEKLFF.